Presented here are 20 T cell receptor beta chains from one specimen sequenced in a study of PD-1 blockade in mismatch repair-deficient tumors. Generated by immunoSEQ multiplex PCR, the TCRdb table keeps only in-frame clones and is missing some. The data show about 21,000 clones, approximately 84% seen once. This specimen consisted of peripheral blood, obtained 2 weeks after starting pembrolizumab. These receptors were obtained from an adult with mismatch repair-deficient cancer.

The rearrangement joins TRBV4-1 to TRBJ2-5, with D perhaps assigned TRBD1 or TRBD2 (5 bases each). V gave up 4 bases and J gave up 5 bases, with 14 bases separating them. Germline V gives CDR1 MGHRA, CDR2 YSYEKL. There are 14 residues in the CDR3. The chain's CDR3 is CASSRLGGEETQYF. The CDR3 bases are TGCGCCAGCAGCCGCCTTGGGGGAGAGGAGACCCAGTACTTC.

CDR3: CASSQTGYGYTF. The CDR3 DNA reads as TGCGCCAGCAGCCAAACAGGCTATGGCTACACCTTC. The rearrangement joins TRBV4-1 to TRBJ1-2, with D perhaps TRBD1 (5 bases). Germline V lookup: CDR1 MGHRA, CDR2 YSYEKL. Trimming removed 2 bases at V and 4 bases at J, with 5 bases between. The CDR3 consists of 12 residues.

This CDR3 reads CATEGRQDIQYF. The CDR3 DNA follows: TGTGCCACCGAGGGGAGGCAGGACATTCAGTACTTC. The chain uses TRBV19 and TRBJ2-4; TRBD2 might be the D (6 bases). CDR1 LNHDA and CDR2 SQIVND come from the germline V gene (reference sequence). V was clipped by 10 bases and J by 8 bases, with 15 bases between them. The CDR3 runs to 12 residues.

The chain is built from TRBV6-5 and TRBJ1-1, with D uncertain. V gave up 2 bases and J gave up 3 bases, with 7 bases separating them. This CDR3 comprises 13 residues. CDR1 is MNHEY and CDR2 is SVGAGI in the germline V gene. The CDR3 spells CASSYNADTEAFF. The CDR3 coding sequence is TGTGCCAGCAGTTACAATGCAGACACTGAAGCTTTCTTT.

The rearrangement joins TRBV29-1 to TRBJ2-7; D assignment may be TRBD1 or TRBD2 (5 bases each). Germline assignment: CDR1 SQVTM and CDR2 ANQGSEA. The CDR3 covers 11 residues. CDR3 sequence reads: CSTRDGYEQYF. The CDR3 DNA follows: TGCAGTACCCGGGACGGCTACGAGCAGTACTTC.

This clone appeared once. CDR3 coding DNA: TGCGCCAGCAGCCAAATACGGGGACAGTCCCGCTCTGGAAACACCATATATTTT. Residues: CASSQIRGQSRSGNTIYF. The V and J genes are TRBV4-1 and TRBJ1-3, with 7 bases fitting TRBD1. The V gene's germline CDR1 is MGHRA and CDR2 YSYEKL. V gave up 2 bases and J gave up 0 bases; unmatched junction bases: 10. This CDR3 has 18 amino acids.

This clone has only a few counts. The V gene is TRBV5-1, the J gene TRBJ1-2, with D perhaps matching TRBD1 (5 bases). The ends were cut back, 0 bases at V and 4 bases at J, with 10 bases in the middle. CDR3 size: 14 residues. Germline V gene sequence: CDR1 SGHRS, CDR2 YFSETQ. The CDR3 region has the DNA TGCGCCAGCAGCTTGGAGGGGCACGCCTATGGCTACACCTTC. Translated, it gives CASSLEGHAYGYTF.

This chain joins TRBV28 and TRBJ2-1; the D is unclear. Trimming took off 3 bases at V and 4 bases at J, with 10 bases between the two ends. Germline CDR1 MDHEN, CDR2 SYDVKM. CDR3 length: 14 amino acids. The CDR3 sequence: CASSFPGVYNEQFF. CDR3 nucleotide sequence: TGTGCCAGCAGTTTTCCCGGAGTGTACAATGAGCAGTTCTTC.

This chain uses TRBV28 with TRBJ2-5; 8 bases map to TRBD2. From germline, CDR1 is MDHEN and CDR2 SYDVKM. With 2 bases clipped from V and 7 bases from J, the junction kept 12 bases outside the gene matches. The CDR3 sequence is 16 residues long. The CDR3, as DNA: TGTGCCAGCAGTTTAATGGGACTAGTAATCTCAGGGACCCAGTACTTC. Protein product: CASSLMGLVISGTQYF.

The rearrangement uses TRBV10-3 and TRBJ2-1; D might be TRBD2 (5 bases). The CDR3 runs to 10 residues. Between the trimmed V and J ends, which lost 8 bases and 9 bases, there was a span of 8 bases. Germline assignment: CDR1 ENHRY and CDR2 SYGVKD. The CDR3 sequence: CAIGSGEQFF. CDR3 nucleotides: TGTGCCATCGGAAGCGGTGAGCAGTTCTTC.

DNA of the CDR3: TGTGCCAGCAGCTCGGGACAGGGATTCGATCGTCCCTATGGCTACACCTTC. Translating it yields CASSSGQGFDRPYGYTF. The chain is built from TRBV5-6 and TRBJ1-2; 9 bases align to TRBD1. The trim removed 3 bases at V and 4 bases at J, leaving 13 bases unmatched. The CDR3 covers 17 residues. CDR1 and CDR2 (germline): SGHDT, YYEEEE.

The chain employs TRBV16 and TRBJ2-1; 15 bases agree with TRBD2. The CDR3 is made up of 18 amino acids. Germline V CDR1 and CDR2: KGHSY, FQNENV. Unmatched junction bases numbered 8, after V lost 2 bases and J lost 6 bases. CDR3 residues: CASSQRRGLAGGGNEQFF. For the CDR3, the DNA is TGTGCCAGCAGCCAACGACGCGGACTAGCGGGAGGGGGCAATGAGCAGTTCTTC.

This clone came up a few times. The chain recombines TRBV7-9 with TRBJ1-2; no reliable D call. Germline V CDR1 and CDR2: SEHNR, FQNEAQ (reference sequence). The V gene lost 3 bases and the J gene lost 4 bases, with 9 bases spanning the gap. This CDR3 has 13 amino acids. CDR3: CASSLGMGYGYTF. The DNA for the CDR3 is TGTGCCAGCAGCTTGGGGATGGGCTATGGCTACACCTTC. Filled out from reference TRBV7-9 and TRBJ1-2, the complete variable domain reads DTGVSQNPRHKITKRGQNVTFRCDPISEHNRLYWYRQTLGQGPEFLTYFQNEAQLEKSRLLSDRFSAERPKGSFSTLEIQRTEQGDSAMYLCASSLGMGYGYTFGSGTRLTVV.

The chain links TRBV5-1 to TRBJ2-5, with TRBD1 matching over 8 bases. V lost 0 bases and J lost 5; bases outside the gene matches: 9. The CDR3 is made up of 16 amino acids. CDR1 and CDR2 from the germline V gene are SGHRS and YFSETQ. In DNA form, the CDR3 reads TGCGCCAGCAGCTTGGCCAAGGCAGGGGGCGCGGAGACCCAGTACTTC. Translating it yields CASSLAKAGGAETQYF.

CDR3 coding DNA: TGTGCCAGCAGCAGCAGCGTCAGATCGAACACCGGGGAGCTGTTTTTT. Translated: CASSSSVRSNTGELFF. The chain recombines TRBV7-9 with TRBJ2-2; D remains ambiguous. V gave up 5 bases and J gave up 0 bases, with 13 bases separating them. The CDR3 runs to 16 residues. Germline CDR1 is SEHNR and CDR2 is FQNEAQ (reference sequence).

This chain links TRBV18 with TRBJ2-7, with D perhaps being TRBD1 or TRBD2 (5 bases each). CDR1 is KGHSH, CDR2 LQKENI, per germline. This CDR3 spans 14 amino acids. V was pared by 3 bases and J by 2 bases, with 11 bases between. CDR3: CASSPSGTAYEQYF. Written as DNA, the CDR3 is TGTGCCAGCTCACCTAGTGGGACGGCCTACGAGCAGTACTTC. The whole variable domain, remainder taken from reference TRBV18 and TRBJ2-7, is NAGVMQNPRHLVRRRGQEARLRCSPMKGHSHVYWYRQLPEEGLKFMVYLQKENIIDESGMPKERFSAEFPKEGPSILRIQQVVRGDSAAYFCASSPSGTAYEQYFGPGTRLTVT.

This chain connects TRBV19 to TRBJ2-5; D possibly uses TRBD1 or TRBD2 (5 bases each). V lost 3 bases to trimming and J lost 2 bases, with 16 bases between them. The CDR3 has 16 residues. The germline V gene encodes CDR1 LNHDA and CDR2 SQIVND (reference sequence). CDR3 sequence: CASSMVWGSKQETQYF. For the CDR3, the DNA is TGTGCCAGTAGTATGGTTTGGGGGTCCAAACAAGAGACCCAGTACTTC. Based on the CDR3 plus reference TRBV19 and TRBJ2-5, the full variable domain is DGGITQSPKYLFRKEGQNVTLSCEQNLNHDAMYWYRQDPGQGLRLIYYSQIVNDFQKGDIAEGYSVSREKKESFPLTVTSAQKNPTAFYLCASSMVWGSKQETQYFGPGTRLLVL.

The chain's CDR3 is CASSVATSGIAETQYF. The CDR3 coding sequence is TGTGCCAGCAGCGTAGCTACTAGCGGGATAGCGGAGACCCAGTACTTC. The V gene is TRBV9, the J gene TRBJ2-5, with 10 nucleotides matching TRBD2. This CDR3 has 16 residues. Germline V gene lookup returns CDR1 SGDLS and CDR2 YYNGEE. The junction had 7 bases not matched to a gene; V was cut back by 0 bases and J by 5 bases. Combining the CDR3 with reference TRBV9 and TRBJ2-5 gives the whole variable domain DSGVTQTPKHLITATGQRVTLRCSPRSGDLSVYWYQQSLDQGLQFLIQYYNGEERAKGNILERFSAQQFPDLHSELNLSSLELGDSALYFCASSVATSGIAETQYFGPGTRLLVL.

The rearrangement joins TRBV5-6 to TRBJ1-4, with a weak D call TRBD1 (6 bases). V shed 4 bases and J shed 11 bases, with 12 bases lying between them. CDR1 is SGHDT, CDR2 YYEEEE, per germline. This CDR3 spans 12 amino acids. Here the CDR3 reads CASSLTGRKLFF. CDR3 DNA: TGTGCCAGCAGCCTTACAGGGAGGAAACTGTTTTTT.

The chain carries TRBV19 and TRBJ1-5; 7 nucleotides match TRBD1. Germline values: CDR1 LNHDA, CDR2 SQIVND (reference sequence). V shed 4 bases, J shed 0 bases, and the junction held 6 bases outside the gene matches. The CDR3 totals 16 residues. CDR3 nucleotide sequence: TGTGCCAGTAGTACCTCTGACAGGGTTAGCAATCAGCCCCAGCATTTT. Translated: CASSTSDRVSNQPQHF.